The next 4 T cell receptor beta chains were all read from a single sample in a study of CD8+ T cells in alopecia areata. RNA, once extracted, was reverse transcribed into cDNA for use as the sequencing template. Produced via immunoSEQ multiplex PCR; TCRdb's table is partial and in-frame only. The table lists more than 250,000 clones, with no singletons. Sorting used CD4, CD8alpha, NKG2D, NKG2ACE and other markers on pooled cutaneous lymph node cells. The specimen sequenced was CD4+ T cells sorted from a lymph node. Receptor source: a C3H/HeJ mouse with alopecia areata. This line is of MHC haplotype H2-k.

In this sample, this clone turned up a few times. Mouse germline and gene names are used. The CDR3 end lies 4 residues beyond the end of the read and is filled in from the germline J gene. In the same sample, other DNA sequences code for this CDR3. The chain couples TRBV5 to TRBJ2-1, with 8 bases identical to TRBD1. Per germline, CDR1 LGHNA and CDR2 YNLKQL (reference sequence). There are 14 residues in the CDR3. Trimming removed 4 bases from V and 5 bases from J; junction bases left unmatched: 4. The CDR3 spells CASSRQGLDAEQFF. The CDR3 DNA, read in part, is TGTGCCAGCAGCCGACAGGGGCTGGATGCT.

This clone turned up a few times. Genes and germline are mouse. Coverage ceases 3 residues before the CDR3 finishes, and the germline J gene fills in the end. At the DNA level, this CDR3 is encoded by other sequences in the same sample as well. J is TRBJ1-6 and V is TRBV13-1, with TRBD1 matching 12 bases. TRBJ1-6 falls under the ORF class, with uncertain function. Germline V gene sequence: CDR1 NSHNY, CDR2 SYGAGN. CDR3 size: 14 residues. The ends lost 5 bases at V and 7 bases at J; junction bases unmatched: 1. The part of the CDR3 DNA that was read is TGTGCCAGCAGCGGGACAGGGGGCAATTCGCCC. Amino acids: CASSGTGGNSP. The whole CDR3 sequence is CASSGTGGNSPLYF.

To note about this clone: Here the gene names and germline are mouse. The read terminates 4 residues ahead of where the CDR3 ends, so the germline J gene completes it. This chain links TRBV19 with TRBJ1-1; TRBD1 aligns across 7 bases. CDR1 and CDR2 from the germline V gene are FNHDT and SITEND (reference sequence). This CDR3 spans 13 amino acids. With 3 bases clipped from V and 4 bases from J, the junction kept 3 bases outside the gene matches. The CDR3 bases that were read are TGTGCCAGCAGTAAACAGGGGAGCACA. Translation: CASSKQGST. The CDR3 in its entirety is CASSKQGSTEVFF.

The sample holds many counts of this clone. Each gene name is a mouse one. The observed sequence ends 4 residues before the CDR3 terminus, with the missing tail filled in from the germline J gene. In the same sample, other DNA sequences code for this CDR3. This chain links TRBV17 with TRBJ2-3; TRBD1 aligns across 10 bases. The CDR3 runs to 15 residues. V lost 3 bases to trimming and J lost 0 bases; unmatched junction nucleotides: 0. CDR1 and CDR2 from the germline V gene are MNHDT and YYDKIL. The sequenced CDR3 bases are TGTGCTAGCAGTAGGGACAGGGGGAGTGCAGAA. Residues: CASSRDRGSAE. The entire CDR3 protein reads CASSRDRGSAETLYF. The variable domain in full, with the rest retrieved from reference TRBV17 and TRBJ2-3, is DTTVKQNPRYKLARVGKPVNLICSQTMNHDTMYWYQKKPNQAPKLLLFYYDKILNREADTFEKFQSSRPNNSFCSLYIGSAGLEYSAMYLCASSRDRGSAETLYFGSGTRLTVL.